This TCR beta chain was sequenced in a study of cytomegalovirus exposure and HLA in healthy donors. Across the study: Of over 300 genotyped donors, roughly 80% clustered with self-reported Caucasian donors.

Regarding the study as a whole: TCR sequences were mostly rare, though some public TCRs occurred in many donors. Presence/absence analyses assumed roughly uniform sequencing depth across donors.

The length of the CDR3 is 14 residues. The J segment lost 5 bases and the V segment lost 8 bases, leaving 8 bases of the junction unmatched. The germline V gene has CDR1 SNHLY and CDR2 FYNNEI. This clone turned up a few times. Antigen: not known. It was with 60 Vbeta and 13 Jbeta primers that the PCR ran. Produced via immunoSEQ multiplex PCR; TCRdb's table is partial and in-frame only. Among roughly 200,000 clones listed, 82% were seen once. This receptor was obtained from a woman aged 40 to 55 in good health and CMV-seronegative. The rearrangement links TRBV2 to TRBJ2-3, with 9 bases aligning to TRBD2. Sequenced material: PBMCs. The CDR3 reads CASGGAGGQDTQYF. The DNA of the CDR3 is TGTGCCAGCGGAGGTGCGGGAGGGCAAGATACGCAGTATTTT.